This entry is about one T cell receptor (beta chain). This CDR3 spans 17 amino acids. Original processing notes: Researchers report that nucleated cell counts were estimated from reference gene primer amplification. Libraries were prepared by immunoSEQ multiplex PCR; TCRdb keeps only in-frame clonotypes and omits some of them. The DNA was the basis for D and trimming; V, J and clone size are from that table. The sample holds roughly 100,000 clones, about 80% seen once. The entry originates in a study of blood T cell repertoires in COVID-19. About the research overall: COVID-19 samples from acute and convalescent phases originated in the United States, Italy and Spain. T cells, B-cell-depleted T cells, or PBMCs provided the cDNA or gDNA that served as material.

This rearrangement joins TRBV21-1 to TRBJ2-3; TRBD2 is taken as the D call from the table, unchecked against the DNA. TRBV21-1 is a pseudogene. The material sequenced was peripheral blood. This TCR came from a woman in her 70s with acute or convalescent COVID-19. The CDR3 spells CASSKNRDYGITDTQYF. The CDR3 coding sequence is TGTGCCAGCAGCAAAAACCGGGACTACGGTATTACGGATACGCAGTATTTT.